The sequence of this T cell receptor beta chain was determined in a study of T cell repertoires in aging, cancer and after chemotherapy. Study as a whole: Pre- and post-chemotherapy samples were paired from chronic lymphocytic leukemia patients treated with fludarabine- or bendamustine-based regimens. Study-level results: Hematological cancer patients had lymphoid organ infiltration that may impair thymic emigration or T cell expansion. Rebound thymic output was suggested by rising median generation probability during chemotherapy in each cancer cohort.

By share of the sample, this clonotype is medium-sized (0.01 to 0.1%). What it binds is not known. A mixed TRB-A/B primer pool amplified rearranged TRB by multiplex touch-down PCR. Using its own MiXCR run on the multiplex PCR reads, TCRdb lists one record per CDR3 protein. The sample lists around 500 distinct CDR3 sequences, about 22% occurring once. TCR beta rearrangements were amplified from peripheral blood genomic DNA. The receptor was isolated from a human donor with a blood cancer. The donor label of this sample is uncertain. Sequenced sample: blood.

CDR3 bases: TGTGCCTGGCAGGGTAGAACTGAAGCTTTCTTT. This encodes CAWQGRTEAFF. The chain has TRBV30 and TRBJ1-1, with a tentative D call TRBD1 (5 bases). This CDR3 contains 11 residues. Germline V gene sequence: CDR1 GTSNPN, CDR2 SVGIG (reference sequence). V lost 5 bases and J 5 bases, leaving 9 bases between the germline ends.